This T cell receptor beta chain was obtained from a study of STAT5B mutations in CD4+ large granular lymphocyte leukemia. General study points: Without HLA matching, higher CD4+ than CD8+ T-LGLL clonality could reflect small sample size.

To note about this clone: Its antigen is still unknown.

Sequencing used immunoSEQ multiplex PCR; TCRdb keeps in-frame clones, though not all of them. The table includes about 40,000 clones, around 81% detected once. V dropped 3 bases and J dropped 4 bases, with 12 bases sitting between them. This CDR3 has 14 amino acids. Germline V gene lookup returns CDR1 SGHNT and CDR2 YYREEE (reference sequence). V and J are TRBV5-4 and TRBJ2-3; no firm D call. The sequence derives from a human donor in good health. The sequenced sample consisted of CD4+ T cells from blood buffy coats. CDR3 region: CASSSGRPPDTQYF. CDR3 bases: TGTGCCAGCAGCTCAGGACGGCCCCCAGATACGCAGTATTTT.